This T cell receptor (beta chain) was recorded in a study of blood T cell repertoires in COVID-19. Study in general: COVID-19 samples from acute and convalescent phases originated in the United States, Italy and Spain. In each case, the material was cDNA or gDNA derived from T cells, B-cell-depleted T cells, or PBMCs.

The length of the CDR3 is 16 residues. V was shortened by 3 bases and J by 9 bases, with 18 bases between the two germline ends. Germline CDR1 SEHNR, CDR2 FQNEAQ (reference sequence). The repertoire was sequenced with immunoSEQ multiplex PCR; TCRdb's copy has only in-frame clones and lacks some. The data hold 100,000 to 150,000 clones, with roughly 84% observed a single time. The sample consisted of peripheral blood. The clonotype comes from a young woman who had recovered from COVID-19. The V call is TRBV7-9, the J call TRBJ1-6, with a tentative D call TRBD1 (6 bases). The CDR3 bases are TGTGCCAGCAGCTTTGGGCGTCAGGGGAGTCGTTCACCCCTCCACTTT. It is translated as CASSFGRQGSRSPLHF.